Only a few counts were recorded for the clone carrying this T cell receptor (beta chain). Its target is unknown. This CDR3 region has 18 residues. The germline V gene encodes CDR1 SGHTA and CDR2 FQGNSA. Trimming left V 1 base short and J 0 bases short, with 13 bases between. Noted treatment: roughly ten-day PBMC culture with coronavirus spike peptide pools or control peptides (ViraFEST assay). This entry belongs to a study of vaccination and CD4 T cells after COVID-19. The Oncomine TCR Beta short-read assay was applied to DNA of cultured CD4+ T cells. The authors extracted genomic DNA from cultured CD4+ T cells. MiXCR was run by TCRdb on the PCR reads, yielding one entry per CDR3 protein. Here the sample spans 10,000 to 15,000 distinct CDR3 sequences, roughly three fifths being singletons.

The chain combines TRBV7-2 with TRBJ2-6; D uncertain. The sample was CD4+ T cells from blood, cultured in vitro. This TCR was recovered from a human donor who had recovered from COVID-19. The CDR3 loop is CASSLDPPRASGANVLTF. DNA of the CDR3: TGTGCCAGCAGCTTAGACCCCCCGCGAGCCTCTGGGGCCAACGTCCTGACTTTC.